Below are 21 T cell receptor beta chains sequenced from a single sample in a study of blood T cell repertoires in COVID-19. Some clones are missing from TCRdb's copy, which holds only in-frame ones; the method was immunoSEQ multiplex PCR. The sample yields about 370,000 clones, 80% to 90% seen once. What was sequenced was PBMCs or T cells enriched from blood (not recorded which). The receptors stem from a man between 18 and 35 years old who had recovered from COVID-19.

The rearrangement uses TRBV18 and TRBJ1-2, with D unresolved. The germline gives CDR1 KGHSH, CDR2 LQKENI. V was shortened by 3 bases and J by 8 bases, with 13 bases between the two germline ends. This CDR3 has 13 amino acids. The CDR3 DNA follows: TGTGCCAGCTCACCGATCGTGGGCGAAGGCTACACCTTC. Amino acid sequence: CASSPIVGEGYTF.

The chain uses TRBV5-1 and TRBJ1-6, with D perhaps TRBD1 (5 bases). V lost 0 bases and J 6 bases, leaving 16 bases between the germline ends. Germline V lookup: CDR1 SGHRS, CDR2 YFSETQ. The CDR3 has 17 amino acids. The CDR3 here is CASSLERAGVRNSPLHF. The CDR3 DNA reads TGCGCCAGCAGCTTGGAACGGGCGGGGGTCCGTAATTCACCCCTCCACTTT.

The chain's CDR3 is CAWIPKAGSAGGELFF. In DNA form, the CDR3 reads TGTGCCTGGATCCCAAAAGCGGGAAGTGCTGGCGGGGAGCTGTTTTTT. The chain employs TRBV30 and TRBJ2-2, with 7 bases lining up with TRBD2. This CDR3 comprises 16 residues. V shed 4 bases, J shed 7 bases, and the junction held 15 bases outside the gene matches. Germline loops: CDR1 GTSNPN, CDR2 SVGIG (reference sequence).

The J gene is TRBJ1-3, the V gene TRBV5-4, with TRBD1 as a possible D gene (6 bases). The ends were cut back, 5 bases at V and 0 bases at J, with 9 bases in the middle. The CDR3 is made up of 14 amino acids. Germline CDR1 is SGHNT and CDR2 is YYREEE (reference sequence). Here the CDR3 DNA reads TGTGCCAGCAGAATACAGGGCTCTGGAAACACCATATATTTT. Its protein is CASRIQGSGNTIYF.

This chain links TRBV27 with TRBJ2-7; 8 bases agree with TRBD2. V lost 5 bases to trimming and J lost 6 bases; unmatched junction nucleotides: 6. The CDR3 consists of 13 residues. Looked up from germline, CDR1 is MNHEY and CDR2 is SMNVEV (reference sequence). The CDR3 region has the DNA TGTGCCAGCAGTCCAGGACTAGCCGCCGAGCAGTACTTC. Protein sequence: CASSPGLAAEQYF.

This sequence joins TRBV6-5 and TRBJ2-7; D gene unclear. The CDR3 loop spans 13 amino acids. V was trimmed by 2 bases and J by 2 bases, leaving 7 bases between them. In germline, CDR1 is MNHEY, CDR2 SVGAGI. CDR3 in amino acids: CASSYREAYEQYF. CDR3 coding DNA: TGTGCCAGCAGTTACCGCGAAGCCTACGAGCAGTACTTC.

CDR3 sequence (DNA): TGTGCCAGCAGCTTCGAGCAGGGGTCTAGCACAGATACGCAGTATTTT. It translates to CASSFEQGSSTDTQYF. The chain is built from TRBV7-3 and TRBJ2-3; D is possibly TRBD1 (6 bases). The germline gives CDR1 SGHTA, CDR2 FQGTGA. Trimming left V 3 bases short and J 0 bases short, with 13 bases between. CDR3 length: 16 residues.

The chain carries TRBV7-2 and TRBJ2-7; D might be TRBD1 (5 bases). Germline V gives CDR1 SGHTA, CDR2 FQGNSA. Trimming took 2 bases from V and 4 from J, leaving 18 bases between them. The CDR3 runs 16 residues. This chain's CDR3 is CASSLKITAGQYEQYF. CDR3 DNA sequence: TGTGCCAGCAGCTTAAAAATAACGGCAGGACAATACGAGCAGTACTTC.

V and J are TRBV2 and TRBJ1-6, with TRBD1 matching over 9 bases. The CDR3 has 14 amino acids. J was trimmed by 8 bases and V by 5 bases; bases with no gene match: 4. The germline gives CDR1 SNHLY, CDR2 FYNNEI. The CDR3 is CASSPGQGYSPLHF. In DNA form, the CDR3 reads TGTGCCAGCAGTCCGGGACAGGGTTATTCACCCCTCCACTTT.

This sequence joins TRBV7-3 and TRBJ2-3; unclear D gene. This CDR3 is built from 13 residues. Per germline, CDR1 SGHTA and CDR2 FQGTGA. Trimming took off 2 bases at V and 2 bases at J, with 5 bases between the two ends. CDR3 DNA sequence: TGTGCCAGCAGCTTAGACTCCACAGATACGCAGTATTTT. This translates into CASSLDSTDTQYF.

This chain joins TRBV5-1 and TRBJ1-2; 8 nucleotides agree with TRBD1. With V trimmed by 4 bases and J by 7 bases, 6 bases remained unmatched. The CDR3 has 13 amino acids. The germline V gene has CDR1 SGHRS and CDR2 YFSETQ. The chain's CDR3 is CASSAGQGGGYTF. The CDR3 region has the DNA TGCGCCAGCAGCGCTGGACAGGGTGGTGGCTACACCTTC.

The chain uses TRBV13 and TRBJ1-2; D is possibly TRBD1 (6 bases). Germline-derived CDR1 and CDR2 are PRHDT and FYEKMQ (reference sequence). The CDR3 consists of 13 residues. V dropped 3 bases and J dropped 4 bases, with 9 bases sitting between them. The CDR3 loop reads CASSFNRVYGYTF. DNA for the CDR3: TGTGCCAGCAGCTTTAACAGGGTCTATGGCTACACCTTC.

This chain links TRBV9 with TRBJ2-5; 10 bases align to TRBD1. The CDR3 has 15 amino acids. J lost 5 bases, V lost 4 bases, and 8 bases had no gene match. Germline assignment: CDR1 SGDLS and CDR2 YYNGEE. CDR3 region: CASSPGTGVSETQYF. The CDR3, as DNA: TGTGCCAGCAGCCCCGGGACAGGGGTCAGCGAGACCCAGTACTTC. Drawing the rest from reference TRBV9 and TRBJ2-5, the complete variable domain is DSGVTQTPKHLITATGQRVTLRCSPRSGDLSVYWYQQSLDQGLQFLIQYYNGEERAKGNILERFSAQQFPDLHSELNLSSLELGDSALYFCASSPGTGVSETQYFGPGTRLLVL.

This clone has just one count. The rearrangement joins TRBV10-3 to TRBJ2-3, with a tentative D call TRBD2 (6 bases). The CDR3 is 15 residues long. Germline CDR1 is ENHRY and CDR2 is SYGVKD. Trimming took off 3 bases at V and 3 bases at J, with 13 bases between the two ends. CDR3 in DNA: TGTGCCATCAGTGAACAAACTGGAGGGACAGATACGCAGTATTTT. Translated, it gives CAISEQTGGTDTQYF.

The genes are TRBV12-3 or TRBV12-4 and TRBJ2-5; D is ambiguous. Trimming left V 2 bases short and J 12 bases short, with 16 bases between. The CDR3 extends over 13 amino acids. The CDR3 sequence is CASSLTSFAPKYF. The CDR3 nucleotides are TGTGCCAGCAGTTTAACCAGTTTTGCCCCAAAGTACTTC.

The CDR3 reads CASSVGTAPNSPLHF. In nucleotides, the CDR3 is TGTGCCAGCAGCGTAGGGACAGCCCCTAATTCACCCCTCCACTTT. The chain recombines TRBV9 with TRBJ1-6; the D gene is possibly TRBD1 (6 bases). V was trimmed by 0 bases and J by 6 bases, leaving 10 bases between them. Germline CDR1 SGDLS, CDR2 YYNGEE. The CDR3 contains 15 residues.

The chain uses TRBV28 and TRBJ2-7; tentative D call: TRBD1 (6 bases). CDR1 and CDR2 (germline): MDHEN, SYDVKM. The CDR3 covers 15 residues. V lost 3 bases and J 1 base, leaving 13 bases between the germline ends. Here the CDR3 DNA reads TGTGCCAGCAGTTTGGGGGCTGGGGTGTCCTACGAGCAGTACTTC. Amino acids: CASSLGAGVSYEQYF.

The gene calls are TRBV12-3 or TRBV12-4 and TRBJ1-2, with D maybe TRBD1 (5 bases). V lost 6 bases and J lost 8, with 16 bases in between. The length of the CDR3 is 13 residues. The CDR3 bases are TGTGCCAGCAGCGCCTCCTCGGGGGTGGGCTACACCTTC. This codes for CASSASSGVGYTF.

CDR3 nucleotides: TGTGCCAGCAGCTTGAGCAGGGGGGCAGATACGCAGTATTTT. Translated: CASSLSRGADTQYF. V usage is TRBV7-9 and J usage is TRBJ2-3; tentative D call: TRBD1 (7 bases). Trimming shortened V by 3 bases and J by 4 bases, and 11 bases separated the two germline ends. Germline V lookup: CDR1 SEHNR, CDR2 FQNEAQ (reference sequence). This CDR3 comprises 14 residues.

This chain uses TRBV30 with TRBJ1-1, with TRBD1 matching over 8 bases. V lost 2 bases to trimming and J lost 0 bases; unmatched junction nucleotides: 14. Germline CDR1 is GTSNPN and CDR2 is SVGIG (reference sequence). The CDR3 length is 18 residues. DNA for the CDR3: TGTGCCTGGAGTCCGACAGGGGCCATACTAGGGATGAACACTGAAGCTTTCTTT. This sequence encodes CAWSPTGAILGMNTEAFF.

The chain employs TRBV19 and TRBJ1-5; 7 bases are shared with TRBD1. The V gene end was trimmed by 0 bases and the J gene end by 7 bases; junction bases not matched to a gene: 0. Germline CDR1 reads LNHDA; CDR2 reads SQIVND (reference sequence). The CDR3 spans 13 residues. In nucleotides, the CDR3 is TGTGCCAGTAGTATAGAAGGGGGCCAGCCCCAGCATTTT. Translated, it gives CASSIEGGQPQHF. Using reference TRBV19 and TRBJ1-5 for the parts outside the CDR3, the full variable domain is DGGITQSPKYLFRKEGQNVTLSCEQNLNHDAMYWYRQDPGQGLRLIYYSQIVNDFQKGDIAEGYSVSREKKESFPLTVTSAQKNPTAFYLCASSIEGGQPQHFGDGTRLSIL.